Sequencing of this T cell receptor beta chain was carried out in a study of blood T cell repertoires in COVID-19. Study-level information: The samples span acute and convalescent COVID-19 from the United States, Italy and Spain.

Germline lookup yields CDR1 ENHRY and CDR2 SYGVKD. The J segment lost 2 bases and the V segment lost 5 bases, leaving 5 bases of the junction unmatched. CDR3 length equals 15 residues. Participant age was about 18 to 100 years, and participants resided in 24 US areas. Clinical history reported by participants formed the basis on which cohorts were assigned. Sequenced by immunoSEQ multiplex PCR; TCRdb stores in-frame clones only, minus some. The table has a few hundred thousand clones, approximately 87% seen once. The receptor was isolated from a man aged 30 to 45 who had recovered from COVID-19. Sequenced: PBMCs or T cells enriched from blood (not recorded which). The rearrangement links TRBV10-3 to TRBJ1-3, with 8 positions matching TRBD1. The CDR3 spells CAISPDRGAGNTIYF. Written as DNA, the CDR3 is TGTGCCATCAGTCCTGACAGGGGAGCTGGAAACACCATATATTTT.